The TCR beta chain under discussion was sequenced for a study of blood T cell repertoires in COVID-19. Study background: Both acute and convalescent COVID-19 samples were obtained from the United States, Italy and Spain. Sources were T cells, B-cell-depleted T cells, or PBMCs; the material itself was cDNA or gDNA.

Original data processing: Cell counts per sample came from amplifying reference gene primers. Here immunoSEQ multiplex PCR was the method, and the copy in TCRdb shows in-frame clones only, minus some. V and J calls and clone size follow that table, whereas D and trimming were derived from the DNA. Here the sample spans under 150,000 clones, around four fifths being singletons. This sequence originates from a human donor in a cohort sampled during active COVID-19. The sequencing sample was made of peripheral blood.

The CDR3 bases are TGTGCCAGCACCCTTCGACAGGGGTCGGAGAATGAGCAGTTCTTC. Protein sequence: CASTLRQGSENEQFF. The V and J genes are TRBV2 and TRBJ2-1; 8 bases are shared with TRBD1. Trimming cost V 7 bases and J 7 bases; bases outside gene matches: 12. This CDR3 comprises 15 residues. The germline gives CDR1 SNHLY, CDR2 FYNNEI.